The source of this T cell receptor (beta chain) is a study of shared clonotypes between healthy human individuals. Naivety among CD8 cells was defined by CD45RO negativity and positive CCR7 selection, thereby excluding terminally differentiated effector memory CD45RA+ cells. TCRdb keeps only in-frame clones here, not all; method: immunoSEQ multiplex PCR. The sample has almost 700,000 clones, about 91% seen once. This CDR3 is built from 19 residues. Per the germline V gene, CDR1 is LNHDA and CDR2 is SQIVND (reference sequence). Trimming removed 3 bases from V and 5 bases from J, with 27 bases in between. The study, taken as a whole, reports: Among the subsets, naive ones generally showed larger estimated richness than memory ones. Relative to their counterparts shared across all four donors, non-shared clonotypes exhibited diminished generation probabilities. Apart from blood, nothing was sampled; tissue repertoires likely differ.

As for this clone: No antigen is known for it.

The chain combines TRBV19 with TRBJ2-3; D assignment may be TRBD1 or TRBD2 (5 bases each). The clonotype originates from a man aged 30 to 45 in good health. Specimen: naive CD8+ T cells sorted from blood. Here the CDR3 reads CASSIFGVGGIVSEDTQYF. DNA of the CDR3: TGTGCCAGTAGTATTTTTGGTGTTGGGGGAATAGTTTCTGAAGATACGCAGTATTTT.